This TCR beta chain was identified in a study of monozygotic twins with inflammatory bowel disease. For this clonotype: What it recognizes is unknown.

From germline, CDR1 is LNHNV and CDR2 YYDKDF (reference sequence). This CDR3 contains 16 residues. General study points: For IBD patients, clonotypes shared with others were fewer than for healthy twins, especially with disease activity. Among T cells, the various subtypes were not distinguishable. Whereas healthy co-twins had higher TCRbeta diversity (inverse Simpson), IBD patients had lower diversity.

The UMIs carried a 6-nucleotide sample barcode, and they were added by template switching. With the 5' RACE reads reprocessed, TCRdb shows one record per CDR3 protein and no DNA. The sample spans more than 300,000 distinct CDR3 sequences; the ten largest clones claim less than 6.5%. This chain uses TRBV15 with TRBJ2-3; lacking DNA, the TRBD1 call made by TCRdb goes unchecked. The source of this sequence is a human donor with ulcerative colitis or Crohn's disease, or a healthy co-twin of an affected twin (not recorded which). Sequencing was performed on blood. CDR3 in amino acids: CATSREIGASSDTQYF.